The rows below give T cell receptor beta chains drawn from one sample of a study of OX40 agonist ivuxolimab in advanced cancers. Assay: immunoSEQ multiplex PCR; the TCRdb copy retains only in-frame clones and omits some. The table records 100,000 to 150,000 clones, 80% to 95% of them present only once. The sample here was CD4+ or CD8+ T cells sorted from blood, taken in a trial of the OX40 agonist ivuxolimab. These receptors were collected from an adult with an advanced solid tumor such as melanoma, head and neck, liver or kidney cancer. The CDR3 runs from the conserved cysteine through the conserved F or W. D genes are given only for firm matches. Not every row has a clone size; where given, it reads once, few, many or a size class.

V gene	D gene	clone size	J gene	CDR3 DNA	CDR3 protein
TRBV10-2	.	.	TRBJ2-3	TGCGCCAGCAGTGAGTCGATTCTACGCACAGATACGCAGTATTTT	CASSESILRTDTQYF
TRBV10-2	TRBD2	.	TRBJ2-7	TGCGCCAGCAGGGATAGCGGGAGGTTCTACGAGCAGTACTTC	CASRDSGRFYEQYF
TRBV28	TRBD2	.	TRBJ2-1	TGTGCCAGCAGTGGTCGACTAGCGGTATCCTACAATGAGCAGTTCTTC	CASSGRLAVSYNEQFF
TRBV27	.	.	TRBJ1-5	TGTGCCAGCAGTCTAGGCCCCAGCAATCAGCCCCAGCATTTT	CASSLGPSNQPQHF
TRBV5-1	TRBD2	once	TRBJ2-5	TGCGCCAGCAGGCCCCTCCTAGCGGAGATCCAAGAGACCCAGTACTTC	CASRPLLAEIQETQYF
TRBV14	.	.	TRBJ1-2	TGTGCCAGCAGCCAAGAACCGGGTTGGAGGACTAAGGGCTACACCTTC	CASSQEPGWRTKGYTF
TRBV25-1	.	.	TRBJ2-3	TGTGCCGCCAGGACAAGCACAGATACGCAGTATTTT	CAARTSTDTQYF
TRBV2	.	.	TRBJ2-7	TGTGCCAGCAGCTTAGGGCTTGACTCCTACGAGCAGTACTTC	CASSLGLDSYEQYF
TRBV9	.	.	TRBJ1-5	TGTGCCAGCAGCGCTCAGGGGTCGGCTCAGCCCCAGCATTTT	CASSAQGSAQPQHF
TRBV4-3	TRBD1	.	TRBJ1-1	TGCGCCAGCAGGGGGGACAGGCATATGAACACTGAAGCTTTCTTT	CASRGDRHMNTEAFF
TRBV28	.	.	TRBJ1-3	TGTGCCAGCAGTCTCGGGAACCCCTCTGGAAACACCATATATTTT	CASSLGNPSGNTIYF
TRBV27	.	.	TRBJ2-5	TGTGCCAGCAGTTTTGACAGCCAAGAGACCCAGTACTTC	CASSFDSQETQYF
TRBV30	.	.	TRBJ1-1	TGTGCCTGGAGGGCGGGGACCATGAACACTGAAGCTTTCTTT	CAWRAGTMNTEAFF
TRBV29-1	.	.	TRBJ1-3	TGCAGCGTTGCGGGTCAGGGGAACTCTGGAAACACCATATATTTT	CSVAGQGNSGNTIYF
TRBV7-3	TRBD1	.	TRBJ2-3	TGTGCCAGCAGCGCACAGGGGGTAGAAAGGGGTTCGCAGTATTTT	CASSAQGVERGSQYF
TRBV2	TRBD1	.	TRBJ2-7	TGTGCCAGCACCGGGACAGGGGGCTCCTACGAGCAGTACTTC	CASTGTGGSYEQYF
TRBV28	TRBD2	.	TRBJ2-7	TGTGCCAGCAGTTTTCACCTAGCGGGACTCTCCTACGAGCAGTACTTC	CASSFHLAGLSYEQYF
TRBV7-8	.	.	TRBJ2-3	TGTGCCAGCAGCTTAAGGGCAGGGACGCCAGATACGCAGTATTTT	CASSLRAGTPDTQYF
TRBV6-6	TRBD2	.	TRBJ2-1	TGTGCCAGCCTCCACGGGGACGGGAGGGCCGGGAATGAGCAGTTCTTC	CASLHGDGRAGNEQFF
TRBV18	.	.	TRBJ2-2	TGTGCCAGCTCACAGGGCGGGACCGGGGAGCTGTTTTTT	CASSQGGTGELFF
TRBV27	TRBD2	.	TRBJ2-1	TGTGCCAGCAGTTTACCCCGGACTAGCGGGAGGGCCAGGCAGTTCTTC	CASSLPRTSGRARQFF
TRBV6-6	.	.	TRBJ2-5	TGTGCCAGCAGTAGCCGGGACTTGCCTTCTCAAGAGACCCAGTACTTC	CASSSRDLPSQETQYF
TRBV30	.	once	TRBJ1-1	TGTGCCTGGAGCCGGGAGGGCGGGACTGAAGCTTTCTTT	CAWSREGGTEAFF
TRBV4-1	.	.	TRBJ1-2	TGCGCCAGCAGCCACGCCCGGACGGGAGTCTATGGCTACACCTTC	CASSHARTGVYGYTF
TRBV2	.	.	TRBJ2-3	TGTGCCAGCAGCGGTCAGGCCTTTACGCAGTATTTT	CASSGQAFTQYF
TRBV6-6	.	.	TRBJ2-3	TGTGCCAGCAGTTACTTCGCGGAGACGGCAGATACGCAGTATTTT	CASSYFAETADTQYF
TRBV30	TRBD1	.	TRBJ1-1	TGTGCCTGGAGTGTAGTGGGACAGATACATGAAGCTTTCTTT	CAWSVVGQIHEAFF
TRBV6-5	.	.	TRBJ1-1	TGTGCCAGCAGTTACTCGCTGGGAGTCGGCACTGAAGCTTTCTTT	CASSYSLGVGTEAFF
TRBV9	.	.	TRBJ1-6	TGTGCCAGCAGCCTCGGGAGGGGGACATTAGATTCACCCCTCCACTTT	CASSLGRGTLDSPLHF
TRBV6-5	TRBD1	.	TRBJ1-2	TGTGCCAGCAGTTACGACAGGGGTTATCATGGCTACACCTTC	CASSYDRGYHGYTF
TRBV5-1	TRBD2	.	TRBJ2-1	TGCGCCAGCAGCCCCGACCTTCCTGGCGGGAGGGTTTTCTTC	CASSPDLPGGRVFF
TRBV28	TRBD2	.	TRBJ2-7	TGTGCCAGCAGCCCAGTAGCGGGAGGGCGGGACACCTACGAGCAGTACTTC	CASSPVAGGRDTYEQYF
TRBV7-3	.	.	TRBJ1-3	TGTGCCAGCAGCTTCGGGTCCTCTGGAAACACCATATATTTT	CASSFGSSGNTIYF
TRBV28	.	once	TRBJ1-3	TGTGCCAGCACTTCATTCGGACAGCCTACTTTCTCTGGAAACACCATATATTTT	CASTSFGQPTFSGNTIYF
TRBV5-1	.	.	TRBJ2-1	TGCGCCAGCAGCGTGATTGTTAGCGGCTCCTACAATGAGCAGTTCTTC	CASSVIVSGSYNEQFF
TRBV6-5	.	once	TRBJ1-4	TGTGCCAGCAGTACGACAGGCCCCTGGGAAAAACTGTTTTTT	CASSTTGPWEKLFF
TRBV7-8	.	.	TRBJ1-1	TGTGCCAGCAGCCTTTTGGGGGGGTCAAGCACTGAAGCTTTCTTT	CASSLLGGSSTEAFF